This T cell receptor beta chain was observed in a study of blood T cell repertoires in COVID-19. The wider study: The study drew acute and convalescent COVID-19 samples from the United States, Italy and Spain.

In the original processing: Nucleated cell counts were estimated from reference gene primer amplification. Clones were read by immunoSEQ multiplex PCR, and TCRdb kept only the in-frame ones, dropping some. V, J and clone size are taken as reported in that table, and D and trimming were inferred from the DNA itself. Found here are over 85,000 clones, around 81% of them singletons; the top ten hold 3.4%. Germline-derived CDR1 and CDR2 are GTSNPN and SVGIG (reference sequence). Unmatched junction bases numbered 2, after V lost 3 bases and J lost 6 bases. The length of the CDR3 is 13 residues. Sequenced input: peripheral blood. The chain links TRBV30 to TRBJ1-2; 12 positions match TRBD1. This sequence was found in a man aged 50-59 years with acute or convalescent COVID-19. CDR3 nucleotides: TGTGCCTGGAGGGGACAGGGGGCGAATGGCTACACCTTC. Its protein product is CAWRGQGANGYTF.